This T cell receptor (beta chain) was obtained from a study of T cell clones after liver transplantation. Study-level background: In this trial, immunosuppression withdrawal was attempted within 2 years of liver transplant. TCRbeta sequencing after a pre-transplant mixed lymphocyte reaction identified graft-donor-reactive clones, later tracked in post-transplant blood. Draws occurred before transplant, before withdrawal, and after complete or failed withdrawal.

Clones were sequenced by immunoSEQ multiplex PCR, and TCRdb holds only the in-frame ones, with some missing. This table has over 50,000 clones, roughly nine tenths appearing once. On this clone itself: Its antigen is not known.

The CDR3 has 15 amino acids. V was clipped by 3 bases and J by 3 bases, with 12 bases between them. CDR1 and CDR2 (germline): LNHDA, SQIVND (reference sequence). Whole-study results and caveats: Graft donor-reactive T cells may have migrated into the graft rather than being deleted.

The receptor was isolated from a human patient who received a liver transplant. Some T cells could come from the graft donor. J is TRBJ1-5 and V is TRBV19; D is possibly TRBD1 (6 bases). Sequencing used CD8+ T cells from blood, obtained 12 months after liver transplant. This chain's CDR3 is CASSIGQGPNQPQHF. The CDR3 region has the DNA TGTGCCAGTAGTATCGGTCAGGGGCCCAATCAGCCCCAGCATTTT.